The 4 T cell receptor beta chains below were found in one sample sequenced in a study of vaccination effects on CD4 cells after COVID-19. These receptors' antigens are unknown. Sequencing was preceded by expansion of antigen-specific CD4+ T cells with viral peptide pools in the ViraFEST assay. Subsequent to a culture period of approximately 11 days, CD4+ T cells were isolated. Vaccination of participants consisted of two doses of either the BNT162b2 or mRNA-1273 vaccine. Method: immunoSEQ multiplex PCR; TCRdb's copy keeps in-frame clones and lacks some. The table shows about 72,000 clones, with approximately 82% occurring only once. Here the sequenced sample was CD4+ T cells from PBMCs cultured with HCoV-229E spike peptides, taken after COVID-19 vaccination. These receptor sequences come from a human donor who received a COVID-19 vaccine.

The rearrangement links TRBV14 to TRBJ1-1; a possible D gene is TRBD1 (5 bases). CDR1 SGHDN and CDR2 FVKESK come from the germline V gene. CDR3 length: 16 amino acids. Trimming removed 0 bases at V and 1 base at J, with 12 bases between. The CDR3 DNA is TGTGCCAGCAGCCAAGATTGGGGGTTCGGGAACACTGAAGCTTTCTTT. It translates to CASSQDWGFGNTEAFF.

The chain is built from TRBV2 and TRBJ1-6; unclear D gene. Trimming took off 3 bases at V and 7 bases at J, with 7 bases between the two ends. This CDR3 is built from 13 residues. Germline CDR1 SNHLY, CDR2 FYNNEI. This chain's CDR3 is CASSDTRNSPLHF. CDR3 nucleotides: TGTGCCAGCAGTGATACGCGAAATTCACCCCTCCACTTT. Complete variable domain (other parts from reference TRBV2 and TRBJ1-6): EPEVTQTPSHQVTQMGQEVILRCVPISNHLYFYWYRQILGQKVEFLVSFYNNEISEKSEIFDDQFSVERPDGSNFTLKIRSTKLEDSAMYFCASSDTRNSPLHFGNGTRLTVT.

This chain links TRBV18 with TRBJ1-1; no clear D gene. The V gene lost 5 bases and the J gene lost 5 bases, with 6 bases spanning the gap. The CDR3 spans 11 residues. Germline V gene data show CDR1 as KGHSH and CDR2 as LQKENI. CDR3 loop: CASSTRTEAFF. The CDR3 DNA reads TGTGCCAGCTCAACCCGAACTGAAGCTTTCTTT. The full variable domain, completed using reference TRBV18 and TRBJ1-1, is NAGVMQNPRHLVRRRGQEARLRCSPMKGHSHVYWYRQLPEEGLKFMVYLQKENIIDESGMPKERFSAEFPKEGPSILRIQQVVRGDSAAYFCASSTRTEAFFGQGTRLTVV.

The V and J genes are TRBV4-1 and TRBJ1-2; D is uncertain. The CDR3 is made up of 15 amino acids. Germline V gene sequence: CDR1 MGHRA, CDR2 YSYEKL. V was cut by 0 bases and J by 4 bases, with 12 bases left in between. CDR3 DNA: TGCGCCAGCAGCCAAGATTCCGGTTTCACCTATGGCTACACCTTC. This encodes CASSQDSGFTYGYTF.